This T cell receptor (beta chain) was captured in a study of blood T cell dynamics during melanoma immunotherapy. This table comes from immunoSEQ multiplex PCR, and its TCRdb copy is limited to in-frame clones, with some not included. The table records 10,000 to 13,000 clones, about 89% of them present only once. The length of the CDR3 is 13 residues. The germline V gene encodes CDR1 SGHRS and CDR2 YFSETQ. J gave up 7 bases and V 7 bases, and 8 bases lay outside the gene matches. A few counts support this clone. What it binds is unknown. The time point denotes: week 3, after first cycle of checkpoint inhibitor. Study results and caveats: Clones driving repertoire changes may be melanoma-specific or general immune activation.

The sample was blood, taken from a patient treated with checkpoint blockade. This receptor was obtained from a human donor with melanoma. This chain uses TRBV5-1 with TRBJ2-7, with TRBD1 identical over 10 bases. CDR3 nucleotide sequence: TGCGCCAGCCGGGACAGGGGAAATGGGGAGCAGTACTTC. Its protein product is CASRDRGNGEQYF.